These 2 T cell receptor beta chains share one sample of origin, sequenced in a study of blood T cells in healthy people across ages. A sample-barcoded 5' primer and a J-beta primer mix were used in a second PCR of roughly 6 to 11 cycles. Each CDR3 protein is one row after TCRdb ran MiXCR on the 5' RACE reads. The sample gives around 1,700,000 distinct CDR3 sequences, 28% of which show up once; roughly 8% is in the top ten. Sequencing was done on a sample of blood. Receptors originate from a woman younger than 45 in good health.

This clonotype was observed a handful of times. The rearrangement joins TRBV10-3 to TRBJ2-1; D gene ambiguous. Germline V gene sequence: CDR1 ENHRY, CDR2 SYGVKD. V was clipped by 10 bases and J by 1 base, with 17 bases between them. The CDR3 covers 15 residues. The CDR3, as DNA: TGTGCCACAAGTCCCGGGCCCCCGTCCTACAATGAGCAGTTCTTC. This translates into CATSPGPPSYNEQFF.

This clonotype has more than one count but fewer than ten. The rearrangement joins TRBV7-2 to TRBJ1-6; D remains ambiguous. V shed 4 bases and J shed 10 bases, with 11 bases lying between them. CDR3 length equals 13 residues. CDR1 is SGHTA, CDR2 FQGNSA, per germline. The CDR3 here is CASSSLTWSPLHF. CDR3 in DNA: TGTGCCAGCAGCTCCTTGACTTGGTCACCCCTCCACTTT. Full variable domain (missing parts from reference TRBV7-2 and TRBJ1-6): GAGVSQSPSNKVTEKGKDVELRCDPISGHTALYWYRQSLGQGLEFLIYFQGNSAPDKSGLPSDRFSAERTGGSVSTLTIQRTQQEDSAVYLCASSSLTWSPLHFGNGTRLTVT.